Sequencing of this T cell receptor beta chain was carried out in a study of shared clonotypes between healthy human individuals. Broader study findings: There were few donors, and this limited the genetic and exposure-history diversity represented.

Donors comprised healthy HIV-negative adults lacking recent acute infections or vaccinations. The study drew all its donors from Caucasian adults living in Nashville, Tennessee. The V segment lost 5 bases and the J segment 1 base; nucleotides outside the gene matches: 1. CDR3 length: 16 amino acids. Germline V gene data show CDR1 as SGHAT and CDR2 as FQDESV (reference sequence). Across several immunoSEQ plates, the genomic DNA of each subset was split evenly. The data were produced by immunoSEQ multiplex PCR, yet TCRdb's version contains in-frame clones alone and is incomplete. Of 450,000 to 550,000 clones in the sample, roughly 78% are singletons; the top ten hold approximately 12%. Worth noting for this clone: The antigen is undetermined.

The sample consisted of PBMCs. The chain recombines TRBV11-1 with TRBJ2-2, with 13 bases lining up with TRBD2. This clonotype was sampled from a woman aged 40 to 50 in good health. Some clones in this sample may be carry-over from other donors' samples. The chain's CDR3 is CASSGTSGVNTGELFF. The CDR3 DNA sequence: TGTGCCAGCAGCGGGACTAGCGGGGTGAACACCGGGGAGCTGTTTTTT.